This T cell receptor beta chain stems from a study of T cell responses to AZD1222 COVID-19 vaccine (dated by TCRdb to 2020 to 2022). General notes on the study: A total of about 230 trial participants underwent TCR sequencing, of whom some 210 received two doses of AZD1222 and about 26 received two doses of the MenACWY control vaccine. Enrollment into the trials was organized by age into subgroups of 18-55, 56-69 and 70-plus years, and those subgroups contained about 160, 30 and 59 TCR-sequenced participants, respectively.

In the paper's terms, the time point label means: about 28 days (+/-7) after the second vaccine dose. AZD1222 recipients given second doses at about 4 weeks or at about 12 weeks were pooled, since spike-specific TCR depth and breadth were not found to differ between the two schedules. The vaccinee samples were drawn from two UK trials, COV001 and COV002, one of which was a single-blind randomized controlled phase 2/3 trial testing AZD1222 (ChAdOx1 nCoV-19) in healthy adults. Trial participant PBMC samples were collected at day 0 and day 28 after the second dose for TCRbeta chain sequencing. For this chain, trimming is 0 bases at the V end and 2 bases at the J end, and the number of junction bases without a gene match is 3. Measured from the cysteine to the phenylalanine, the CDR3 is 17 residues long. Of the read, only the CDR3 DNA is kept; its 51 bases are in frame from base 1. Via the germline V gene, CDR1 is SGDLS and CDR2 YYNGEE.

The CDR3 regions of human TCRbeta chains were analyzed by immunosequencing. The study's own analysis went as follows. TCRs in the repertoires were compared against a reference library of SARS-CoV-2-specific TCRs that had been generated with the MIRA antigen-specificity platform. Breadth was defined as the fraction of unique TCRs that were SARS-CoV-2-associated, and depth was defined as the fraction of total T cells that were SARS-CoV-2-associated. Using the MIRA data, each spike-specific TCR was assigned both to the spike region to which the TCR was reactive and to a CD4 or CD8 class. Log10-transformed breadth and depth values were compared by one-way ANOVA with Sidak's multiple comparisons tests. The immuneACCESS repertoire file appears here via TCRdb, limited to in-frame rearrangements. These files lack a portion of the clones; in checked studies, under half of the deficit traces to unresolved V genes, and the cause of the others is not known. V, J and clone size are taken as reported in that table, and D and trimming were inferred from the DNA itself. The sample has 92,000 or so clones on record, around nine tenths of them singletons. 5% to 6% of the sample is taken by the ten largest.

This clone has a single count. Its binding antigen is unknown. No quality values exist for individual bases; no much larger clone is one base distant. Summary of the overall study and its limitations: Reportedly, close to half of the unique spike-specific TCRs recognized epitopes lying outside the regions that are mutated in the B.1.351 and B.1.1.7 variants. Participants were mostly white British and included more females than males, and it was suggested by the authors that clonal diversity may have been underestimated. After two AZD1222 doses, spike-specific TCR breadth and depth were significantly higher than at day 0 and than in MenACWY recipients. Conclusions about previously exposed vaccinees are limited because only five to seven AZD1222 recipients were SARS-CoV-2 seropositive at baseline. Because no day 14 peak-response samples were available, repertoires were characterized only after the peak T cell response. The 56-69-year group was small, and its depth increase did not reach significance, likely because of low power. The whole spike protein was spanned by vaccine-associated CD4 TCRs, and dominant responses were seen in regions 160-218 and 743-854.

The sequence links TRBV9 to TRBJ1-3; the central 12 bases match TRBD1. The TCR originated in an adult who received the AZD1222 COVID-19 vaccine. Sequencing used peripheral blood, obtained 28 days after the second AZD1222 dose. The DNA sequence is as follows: TGTGCCAGCAGCGTAGCTCGGGACAGGGGGCCTGGAAACACCATATATTTT. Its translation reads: CASSVARDRGPGNTIYF.